Each of the 19 T cell receptor beta chains below was sequenced from the same sample in a study of OX40 agonist ivuxolimab in advanced cancers. The table came from immunoSEQ multiplex PCR; TCRdb's copy has only in-frame clones and leaves some out. The top ten hold over 7% of the sample, which has under 50,000 clones, almost 80% seen once. The sample here was CD4+ or CD8+ T cells sorted from blood, taken in a trial of the OX40 agonist ivuxolimab. The origin of the receptors is an adult with an advanced solid tumor such as melanoma, head and neck, liver or kidney cancer.

V is TRBV28 and J is TRBJ2-5; 10 nucleotides agree with TRBD1. The length of the CDR3 is 14 residues. V dropped 6 bases and J dropped 8; count of bases not matched to a gene: 9. Germline V gene sequence: CDR1 MDHEN, CDR2 SYDVKM. The chain's CDR3 is CASSPRTGGKTQYF. The DNA for the CDR3 is TGTGCCAGCAGCCCCCGGACAGGGGGGAAAACCCAGTACTTC.

In this sample, this clone turned up a few times. The chain links TRBV5-1 to TRBJ2-1; D is unresolved. The germline CDR1 and CDR2 sequences are SGHRS and YFSETQ. This CDR3 contains 12 residues. The V end lost 6 bases, the J end lost 4 bases, and 8 bases lay between the germline ends. The CDR3 spells CASTREYNEQFF. The CDR3 DNA sequence: TGCGCCAGCACTAGGGAATACAATGAGCAGTTCTTC.

V is TRBV5-1 and J is TRBJ2-1; 10 nucleotides match TRBD2. V lost 5 bases and J lost 10; bases outside the gene matches: 12. The CDR3 has 15 residues. Per the germline V gene, CDR1 is SGHRS and CDR2 is YFSETQ. The CDR3 sequence: CASRVILAGAWEQFF. CDR3 nucleotide sequence: TGCGCCAGCAGGGTCATTCTAGCGGGAGCATGGGAGCAGTTCTTC.

This chain's CDR3 is CASSQVLAGGLSRLAEQFF. The DNA of the CDR3 is TGTGCCAGCAGCCAAGTCCTAGCGGGAGGCCTCTCTCGGCTCGCTGAGCAGTTCTTC. The rearrangement joins TRBV4-2 to TRBJ2-1, with TRBD2 matching over 11 bases. Trimming took 1 base from V and 9 from J; bases not matched to a gene: 17. The CDR3 consists of 19 residues. CDR1 is LGHNA, CDR2 YNFKEQ, per germline.

The chain recombines TRBV5-1 with TRBJ2-1, with D unresolved. Germline CDR1 reads SGHRS; CDR2 reads YFSETQ. Deletions cut 4 bases from V and 2 bases from J, with 10 bases between. CDR3 size: 14 residues. The CDR3 sequence: CASSPQRPYNEQFF. CDR3 nucleotides: TGCGCCAGCAGCCCGCAACGGCCCTACAATGAGCAGTTCTTC.

V and J are TRBV30 and TRBJ2-7; 7 bases are shared with TRBD2. The J segment lost 5 bases and the V segment lost 3 bases, leaving 4 bases of the junction unmatched. CDR3 length: 12 amino acids. Germline V gene data show CDR1 as GTSNPN and CDR2 as SVGIG (reference sequence). CDR3: CAWRVGGDEQYF. Written as DNA, the CDR3 is TGTGCCTGGAGGGTGGGGGGGGACGAGCAGTACTTC.

In this sample, this clone is medium-sized (0.01 to 0.1%). The chain couples TRBV27 to TRBJ2-1; the D gene could be TRBD1 or TRBD2 (7 bases each). Germline CDR1 reads MNHEY; CDR2 reads SMNVEV (reference sequence). This CDR3 contains 14 residues. Trimming pared 9 bases from V and 5 bases from J, leaving 17 bases between. CDR3 nucleotide sequence: TGTGCCAGTCAACACCAGGGGGGGCACAATGAGCAGTTCTTC. Protein: CASQHQGGHNEQFF.

The chain joins TRBV5-6 to TRBJ2-7; 7 bases fit TRBD1. Germline assignment: CDR1 SGHDT and CDR2 YYEEEE. The CDR3 loop spans 14 amino acids. The J segment lost 2 bases and the V segment lost 1 base, leaving 3 bases of the junction unmatched. Written as DNA, the CDR3 is TGTGCCAGCAGCTTGTTTGGACAGGCCTACGAGCAGTACTTC. Its translation is CASSLFGQAYEQYF.

The gene calls are TRBV6-1 and TRBJ2-1; 7 bases agree with TRBD2. This CDR3 has 17 amino acids. Germline CDR1 and CDR2: MNHNS and SASEGT. Unmatched junction bases numbered 9, after V lost 1 base and J lost 3 bases. The CDR3 sequence: CASSEDRREYGYNEQFF. Written as DNA, the CDR3 is TGTGCCAGCAGTGAAGACCGGCGGGAGTATGGCTACAATGAGCAGTTCTTC.

The chain uses TRBV6-6 and TRBJ2-1; D call uncertain. Trimming took off 5 bases at V and 8 bases at J, with 7 bases between the two ends. This CDR3 has 11 amino acids. Germline loops: CDR1 MNHNY, CDR2 SVGAGI (reference sequence). CDR3 residues: CASSKIDEQFF. The CDR3 DNA reads TGTGCCAGCAGTAAAATCGATGAGCAGTTCTTC.

The CDR3 loop reads CASSLRDTRGNTIYF. The CDR3, as DNA: TGTGCCAGCAGCTTAAGGGACACAAGGGGAAACACCATATATTTT. This chain connects TRBV7-6 to TRBJ1-3, with D maybe TRBD1 (6 bases). The germline gives CDR1 SGHVS, CDR2 FNYEAQ. V lost 2 bases, J lost 4 bases, and 12 bases lay in between. This CDR3 is 15 amino acids long.

The chain joins TRBV6-4 to TRBJ2-1, with D possibly being TRBD1 (5 bases). V shed 6 bases and J shed 4 bases, with 19 bases lying between them. CDR1 and CDR2 from the germline V gene are MRHNA and SNTAGT. This CDR3 has 16 residues. The CDR3 loop is CASSVAAGAIYNEQFF. The CDR3 bases are TGTGCCAGCAGCGTCGCGGCTGGGGCTATTTACAATGAGCAGTTCTTC.

This clone was picked up a small number of times. This chain connects TRBV7-8 to TRBJ2-2; TRBD2 is a possible D gene (5 bases). This CDR3 is 15 amino acids long. V lost 1 base and J lost 2, with 8 bases in between. Per germline, CDR1 SGHVS and CDR2 FQNEAQ. This CDR3 reads CASSLVSVNTGELFF. CDR3 nucleotides: TGTGCCAGCAGCTTAGTTAGCGTTAACACCGGGGAGCTGTTTTTT.

The genes are TRBV4-3 and TRBJ2-7, with D perhaps matching TRBD1 (5 bases). CDR1 and CDR2 (germline): LGHNA, YSLEER. The V gene lost 0 bases and the J gene lost 7 bases, with 10 bases spanning the gap. The CDR3 loop spans 13 amino acids. The CDR3: CASSQDRVREQYF. CDR3 DNA sequence: TGCGCCAGCAGCCAAGACAGGGTGAGGGAGCAGTACTTC.

With respect to this clone: The same CDR3 can be traced to other DNA sequences in this sample. The V gene is TRBV6-5, the J gene TRBJ2-1; D not certain. The CDR3 is 15 amino acids. Germline CDR1 MNHEY, CDR2 SVGAGI. V was trimmed by 0 bases and J by 1 base, leaving 7 bases between them. In DNA, the CDR3 is TGTGCCAGCAGTTACTCCAGCCTATCCTACAATGAGCAGTTCTTC. Protein sequence: CASSYSSLSYNEQFF.

The chain couples TRBV2 to TRBJ2-4, with 14 bases matching TRBD2. The J segment lost 6 bases and the V segment lost 6 bases, leaving 4 bases of the junction unmatched. CDR1 SNHLY and CDR2 FYNNEI come from the germline V gene. The CDR3 contains 15 residues. The CDR3, as DNA: TGTGCCAGCAGCCCCGGACTAGCGGGGGGAAACATTCAGTACTTC. Its protein product is CASSPGLAGGNIQYF.

The J gene is TRBJ2-3, the V gene TRBV2; D tentatively reads TRBD1 or TRBD2 (5 bases each). The V gene lost 8 bases and the J gene lost 1 base, with 10 bases spanning the gap. The CDR3 has 13 residues. Germline loops: CDR1 SNHLY, CDR2 FYNNEI. CDR3 region: CASSGQGTDTQYF. CDR3 in DNA: TGTGCCAGCTCGGGGCAGGGCACAGATACGCAGTATTTT.

This chain connects TRBV10-1 to TRBJ2-1; no clear D. Germline CDR1 and CDR2: WNHNN and SYGVQD (reference sequence). The length of the CDR3 is 13 residues. V was clipped by 3 bases and J by 6 bases, with 9 bases between them. The CDR3 region has the DNA TGCGCCAGCAGTGACCCTCCCCTCAATGAGCAGTTCTTC. Protein sequence: CASSDPPLNEQFF.

The rearrangement uses TRBV4-2 and TRBJ2-7; no reliable D call. The CDR3 loop spans 13 amino acids. Germline CDR1 LGHNA, CDR2 YNFKEQ. V lost 5 bases, J lost 4 bases, and 12 bases lay in between. This CDR3 reads CASSLGPNYEQYF. Here the CDR3 DNA reads TGTGCCAGCAGCTTAGGACCCAATTACGAGCAGTACTTC.